Listed here are 13 T cell receptor beta chains from one sample, sequenced in a study of cytomegalovirus exposure and HLA in healthy donors. Vbeta (60) and Jbeta (13) primers were used in the PCR. Measured with immunoSEQ multiplex PCR; TCRdb has only the in-frame clones, and not every one. The sample includes roughly 100,000 clones, roughly 85% seen only once; the top ten take roughly 2.6%. Sequenced material: PBMCs. All receptors derive from a middle-aged man in good health and CMV-seronegative.

The chain recombines TRBV4-3 with TRBJ1-6; 7 bases are shared with TRBD1. V lost 4 bases to trimming and J lost 10 bases; unmatched junction nucleotides: 10. The CDR3 is 15 amino acids. CDR1 LGHNA and CDR2 YSLEER come from the germline V gene. The CDR3: CASSLRTTGISPLHF. DNA of the CDR3: TGCGCCAGCAGCCTCCGTACGACAGGGATCTCACCCCTCCACTTT.

The V and J genes are TRBV19 and TRBJ1-6; D is unclear. The CDR3 sequence is 16 residues long. V lost 1 base and J 0 bases, leaving 7 bases between the germline ends. Germline CDR1 and CDR2: LNHDA and SQIVND (reference sequence). Here the CDR3 DNA reads TGTGCCAGTAGTATAGGGGCGAGCTCCTATAATTCACCCCTCCACTTT. It encodes CASSIGASSYNSPLHF.

The rearrangement links TRBV7-3 to TRBJ2-1; 7 positions match TRBD1. Germline values: CDR1 SGHTA, CDR2 FQGTGA. This CDR3 region has 16 residues. V was clipped by 2 bases and J by 0 bases; unmatched bases: 4. The CDR3 reads CASSLLAGGSYNEQFF. For the CDR3, the DNA is TGTGCCAGCAGCTTATTGGCAGGGGGCTCCTACAATGAGCAGTTCTTC.

The J gene is TRBJ2-3, the V gene TRBV27; weak D call: TRBD2 (5 bases). The CDR3 contains 15 residues. V was trimmed by 6 bases and J by 3 bases, leaving 16 bases between them. CDR1 MNHEY and CDR2 SMNVEV come from the germline V gene (reference sequence). The CDR3 DNA sequence: TGTGCCAGCAGACCACGGAGGTCCAGTACAGATACGCAGTATTTT. This gives the protein CASRPRRSSTDTQYF.

The chain uses TRBV7-9 and TRBJ2-7, with 7 bases fitting TRBD1. The CDR3 has 15 amino acids. V shed 2 bases, J shed 6 bases, and the junction held 10 bases outside the gene matches. In germline, CDR1 is SEHNR, CDR2 FQNEAQ (reference sequence). The CDR3 reads CASSLLEGGGFEQYF. In nucleotides, the CDR3 is TGTGCCAGCAGCTTACTTGAAGGGGGCGGGTTCGAGCAGTACTTC.

The chain links TRBV30 to TRBJ2-5; 12 nucleotides match TRBD2. V shed 6 bases, J shed 4 bases, and the junction held 6 bases outside the gene matches. Germline V gene sequence: CDR1 GTSNPN, CDR2 SVGIG (reference sequence). CDR3 size: 14 residues. The CDR3 spells CACQELAGGETQYF. The CDR3 DNA follows: TGTGCCTGTCAGGAACTAGCGGGGGGAGAGACCCAGTACTTC.

A note on this clone: One junction end disagrees with the germline gene, perhaps due to a read error. Other DNA variants within this sample encode the same CDR3. This rearrangement joins TRBV27 to TRBJ1-6; D may be TRBD1 (5 bases). Per germline, CDR1 MNHEY and CDR2 SMNVEV (reference sequence). This CDR3 contains 16 residues. The CDR3 DNA sequence: TGTGCCAGCAGTCGACAGCTCCGAAACTATAATTCCCCCCTCCACTTT. It is translated as CASSRQLRNYNSPLHF.

The chain joins TRBV14 to TRBJ1-1; D unresolved. This CDR3 contains 16 residues. CDR1 is SGHDN, CDR2 FVKESK, per germline. V was clipped by 3 bases and J by 1 base, with 15 bases between them. The chain's CDR3 is CASSQVGRVRNTEAFF. CDR3 nucleotide sequence: TGTGCCAGCAGCCAGGTCGGGAGGGTCCGGAACACTGAAGCTTTCTTT.

In DNA form, the CDR3 reads TGTGCCAGCAGCGTAAGCGGGGGGGGCTACAATGAGCAGTTCTTC. Translating gives CASSVSGGGYNEQFF. The chain carries TRBV13 and TRBJ2-1, with 10 bases that match TRBD2. V lost 5 bases and J lost 3; bases outside the gene matches: 4. Germline lookup yields CDR1 PRHDT and CDR2 FYEKMQ (reference sequence). CDR3 length: 15 residues.

This clone was counted a few times. V and J are TRBV7-6 and TRBJ2-1; 11 bases fit TRBD2. The CDR3 totals 16 residues. Trimming cost V 4 bases and J 7 bases; bases outside gene matches: 9. CDR1 and CDR2 from the germline V gene are SGHVS and FNYEAQ. The CDR3: CASSSNSGGAGNEQFF. CDR3 sequence (DNA): TGTGCCAGCAGCTCCAATAGCGGGGGGGCCGGAAATGAGCAGTTCTTC.

This clone was found a few times. The V and J genes are TRBV11-3 and TRBJ2-7, with 9 positions matching TRBD1. The germline V gene has CDR1 SGHNT and CDR2 YENEEA. Trimming at V came to 0 bases and at J to 5 bases, leaving 8 bases not matched to a gene. The CDR3 covers 16 residues. CDR3 sequence: CASSLEKQGAGDEQYF. In DNA, the CDR3 is TGTGCCAGCAGCTTAGAGAAACAGGGGGCGGGCGACGAGCAGTACTTC. Full variable domain (outside the CDR3, taken from reference TRBV11-3 and TRBJ2-7): EAGVVQSPRYKIIEKKQPVAFWCNPISGHNTLYWYLQNLGQGPELLIRYENEEAVDDSQLPKDRFSAERLKGVDSTLKIQPAELGDSAVYLCASSLEKQGAGDEQYFGPGTRLTVT.

The V gene is TRBV25-1, the J gene TRBJ1-6; D unclear. CDR1 and CDR2 (germline): MGHDK, SYGVNS. The V gene lost 3 bases and the J gene lost 10 bases, with 19 bases spanning the gap. The CDR3 runs 16 residues. The CDR3 DNA reads as TGTGCCAGCAGTGATAGAAACGCAGGCCCAGAATCACCCCTCCACTTT. Amino acid sequence: CASSDRNAGPESPLHF.

The rearrangement joins TRBV29-1 to TRBJ1-3; TRBD1 aligns across 9 bases. CDR3 size: 16 residues. V lost 0 bases to trimming and J lost 5 bases; unmatched junction nucleotides: 8. The germline CDR1 and CDR2 sequences are SQVTM and ANQGSEA. CDR3 in amino acids: CSVEDLSGTGRNTIYF. DNA of the CDR3: TGCAGCGTTGAAGATCTTTCCGGGACAGGGCGAAACACCATATATTTT.